This T cell receptor (beta chain) was identified during a study of T cells after yellow fever vaccination. In its sample, this clonotype was seen a few times. With 3 bases removed from V and 1 base from J, the gap between germline ends came to 12 bases. The CDR3 is 15 residues long. The germline V gene encodes CDR1 MNHEY and CDR2 SMNVEV (reference sequence). TCR cDNA, made by 5'RACE template switching, carried an added universal primer site and UMIs. Each CDR3 protein gets one entry after TCRdb re-called the 5' RACE reads with MiXCR. The sample records fewer than 500,000 distinct CDR3 sequences, around a sixth being singletons.

The chain is built from TRBV27 and TRBJ1-2; D unresolved. This receptor was taken from a man between 18 and 35 years old who received the YFV17D yellow fever vaccine. Here the sequenced sample was PBMCs, taken before the yellow fever booster vaccination. The CDR3 here is CASSFSRLINYGYTF. Here the CDR3 DNA reads TGTGCCAGCAGTTTCAGCAGGCTAATTAACTATGGCTACACCTTC.